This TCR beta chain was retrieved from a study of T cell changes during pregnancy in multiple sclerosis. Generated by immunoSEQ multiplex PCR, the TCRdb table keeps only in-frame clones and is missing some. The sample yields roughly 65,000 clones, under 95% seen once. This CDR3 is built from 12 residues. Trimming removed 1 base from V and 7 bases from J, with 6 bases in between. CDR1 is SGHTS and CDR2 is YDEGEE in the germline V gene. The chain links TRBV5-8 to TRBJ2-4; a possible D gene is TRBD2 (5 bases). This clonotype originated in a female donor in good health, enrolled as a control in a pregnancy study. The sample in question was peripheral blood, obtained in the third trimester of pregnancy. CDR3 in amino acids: CASSLQRNIQYF. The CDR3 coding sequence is TGTGCCAGCAGCTTGCAGCGGAACATTCAGTACTTC. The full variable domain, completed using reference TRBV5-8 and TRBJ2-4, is EAGVTQSPTHLIKTRGQQATLRCSPISGHTSVYWYQQALGLGLQFLLWYDEGEERNRGNFPPRFSGRQFPNYSSELNVNALELEDSALYLCASSLQRNIQYFGAGTRLSVL.